This T cell receptor beta chain was identified during a study of shared clonotypes between healthy human individuals. V was clipped by 2 bases and J by 3 bases, with 9 bases between them. CDR1 and CDR2 from the germline V gene are MNHEY and SMNVEV (reference sequence). The CDR3 length is 14 residues. Positive CCR7 selection of CD45RO-negative cells yielded the naive CD8 cells, and terminally differentiated effector memory CD45RA+ cells were excluded. All donors were Caucasian adults living in Nashville, Tennessee. The authors' processing: Because ImmunoSEQ provided only junction sequences with no quality scores, the filtering differed. TCRdb's table, derived via immunoSEQ multiplex PCR, lists solely in-frame clones and lacks some. The DNA was the basis for D and trimming; V, J and clone size are from that table. The sample lists around 640,000 clones, about 96% seen once, with 0.11% in the top ten.

J is TRBJ2-3 and V is TRBV27; D remains unclear. The source of this sequence is a woman aged 25 to 39 in good health. The sequencing input was naive CD8+ T cells sorted from blood. The CDR3 DNA follows: TGTGCCAGCAGTTTACGTGGAACGACAGATACGCAGTATTTT. Its translation is CASSLRGTTDTQYF.